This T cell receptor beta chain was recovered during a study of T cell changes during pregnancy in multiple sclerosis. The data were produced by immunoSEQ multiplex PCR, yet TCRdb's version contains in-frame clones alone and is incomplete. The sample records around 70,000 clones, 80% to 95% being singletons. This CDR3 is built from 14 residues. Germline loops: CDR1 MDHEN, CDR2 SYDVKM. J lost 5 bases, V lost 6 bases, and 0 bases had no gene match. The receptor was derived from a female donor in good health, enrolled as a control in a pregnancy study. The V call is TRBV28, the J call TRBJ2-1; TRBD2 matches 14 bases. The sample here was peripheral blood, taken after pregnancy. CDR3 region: CASRGLAGDNEQFF. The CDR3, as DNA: TGTGCCAGCAGGGGACTAGCGGGGGACAATGAGCAGTTCTTC.